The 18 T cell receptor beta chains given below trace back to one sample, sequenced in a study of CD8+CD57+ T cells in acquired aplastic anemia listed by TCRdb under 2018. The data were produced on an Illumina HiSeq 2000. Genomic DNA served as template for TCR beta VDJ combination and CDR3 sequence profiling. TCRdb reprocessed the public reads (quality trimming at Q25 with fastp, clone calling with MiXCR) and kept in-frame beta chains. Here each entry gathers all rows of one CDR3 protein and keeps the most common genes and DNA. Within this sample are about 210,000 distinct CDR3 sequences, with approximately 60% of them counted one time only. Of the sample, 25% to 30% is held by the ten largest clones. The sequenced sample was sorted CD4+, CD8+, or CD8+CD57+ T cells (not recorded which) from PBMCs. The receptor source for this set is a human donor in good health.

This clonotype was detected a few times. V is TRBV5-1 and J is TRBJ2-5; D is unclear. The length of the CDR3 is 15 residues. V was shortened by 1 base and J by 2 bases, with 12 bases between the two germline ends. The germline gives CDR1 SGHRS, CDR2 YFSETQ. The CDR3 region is CASSLTRGAQETQYF. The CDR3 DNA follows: TGCGCCAGCAGCTTGACGAGAGGAGCACAAGAGACCCAGTACTTC.

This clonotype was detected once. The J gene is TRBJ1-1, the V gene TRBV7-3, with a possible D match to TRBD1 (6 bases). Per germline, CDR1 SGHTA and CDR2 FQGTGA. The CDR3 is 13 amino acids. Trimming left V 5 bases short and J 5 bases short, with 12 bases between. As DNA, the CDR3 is TGTGCCAGCAGCCCCGGGACAACAACTGAAGCTTTCTTT. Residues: CASSPGTTTEAFF.

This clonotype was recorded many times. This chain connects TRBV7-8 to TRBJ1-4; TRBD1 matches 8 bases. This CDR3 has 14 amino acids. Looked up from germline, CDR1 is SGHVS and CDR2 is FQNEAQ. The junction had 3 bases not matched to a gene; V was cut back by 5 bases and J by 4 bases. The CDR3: CASSQTGVNEKLFF. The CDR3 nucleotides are TGTGCCAGCAGCCAGACAGGGGTTAATGAAAAACTGTTTTTT.

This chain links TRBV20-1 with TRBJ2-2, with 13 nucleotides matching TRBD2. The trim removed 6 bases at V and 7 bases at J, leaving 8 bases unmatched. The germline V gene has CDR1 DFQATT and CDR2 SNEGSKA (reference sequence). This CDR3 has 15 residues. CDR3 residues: CSAGTSGDAVGELFF. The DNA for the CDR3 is TGCAGTGCGGGGACTAGCGGGGACGCGGTCGGGGAGCTGTTTTTT.

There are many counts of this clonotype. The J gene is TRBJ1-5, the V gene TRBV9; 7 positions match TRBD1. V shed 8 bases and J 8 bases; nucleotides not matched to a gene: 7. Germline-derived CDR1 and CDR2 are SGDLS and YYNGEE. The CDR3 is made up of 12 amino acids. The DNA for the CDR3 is TGTGCCAGTAACAGGGGTGAGGAGCCCCAGCATTTT. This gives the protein CASNRGEEPQHF.

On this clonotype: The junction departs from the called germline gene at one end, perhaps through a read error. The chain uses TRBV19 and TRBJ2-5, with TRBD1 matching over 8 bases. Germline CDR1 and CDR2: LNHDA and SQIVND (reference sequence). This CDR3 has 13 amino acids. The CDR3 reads CACSAQGGETQYF. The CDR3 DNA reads TGTGCCTGTAGTGCACAGGGGGGAGAGACCCAGTACTTC.

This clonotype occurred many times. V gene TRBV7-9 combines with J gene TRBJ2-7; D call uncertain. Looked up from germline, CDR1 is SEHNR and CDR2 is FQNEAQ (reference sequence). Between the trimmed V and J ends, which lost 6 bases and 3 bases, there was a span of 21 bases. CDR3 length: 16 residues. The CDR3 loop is CASSSTSTYPLYEQYF. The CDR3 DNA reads TGTGCCAGCAGTTCTACGAGCACCTACCCCCTCTACGAGCAGTACTTC.

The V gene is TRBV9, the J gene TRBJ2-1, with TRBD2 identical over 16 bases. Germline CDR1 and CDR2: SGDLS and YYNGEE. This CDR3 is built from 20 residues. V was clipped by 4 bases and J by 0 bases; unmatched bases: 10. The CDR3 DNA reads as TGTGCCAGCAGCTTAGAAGGGACTAGCGGGAGGGCGAGCTCCTACAATGAGCAGTTCTTC. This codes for CASSLEGTSGRASSYNEQFF.

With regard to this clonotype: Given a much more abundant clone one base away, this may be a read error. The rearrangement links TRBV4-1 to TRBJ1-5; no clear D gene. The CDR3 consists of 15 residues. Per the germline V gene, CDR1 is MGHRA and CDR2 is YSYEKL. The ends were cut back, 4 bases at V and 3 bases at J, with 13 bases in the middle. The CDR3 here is CASSLGRRNNQPQHF. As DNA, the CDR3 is TGCGCCAGCAGCCTGGGGAGGCGGAACAATCAGCCCCAGCATTTT.

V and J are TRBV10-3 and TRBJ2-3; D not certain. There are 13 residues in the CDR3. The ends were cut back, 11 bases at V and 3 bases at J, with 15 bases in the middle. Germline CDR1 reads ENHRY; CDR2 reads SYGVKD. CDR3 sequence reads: CASSAGGTDTQYF. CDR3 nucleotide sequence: TGTGCCTCCTCGGCCGGTGGAACAGATACGCAGTATTTT.

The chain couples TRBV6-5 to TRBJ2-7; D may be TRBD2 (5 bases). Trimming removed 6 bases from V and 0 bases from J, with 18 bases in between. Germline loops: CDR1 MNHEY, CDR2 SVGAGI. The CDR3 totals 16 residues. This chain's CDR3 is CASSLVGGSASYEQYF. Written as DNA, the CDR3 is TGTGCCAGCAGCCTTGTGGGCGGGTCGGCCTCCTACGAGCAGTACTTC.

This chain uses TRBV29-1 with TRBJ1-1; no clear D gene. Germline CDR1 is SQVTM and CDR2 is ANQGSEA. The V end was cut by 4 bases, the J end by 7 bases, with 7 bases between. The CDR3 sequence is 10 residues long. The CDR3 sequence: CSVADGEAFF. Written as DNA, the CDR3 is TGCAGCGTTGCAGACGGTGAAGCTTTCTTT.

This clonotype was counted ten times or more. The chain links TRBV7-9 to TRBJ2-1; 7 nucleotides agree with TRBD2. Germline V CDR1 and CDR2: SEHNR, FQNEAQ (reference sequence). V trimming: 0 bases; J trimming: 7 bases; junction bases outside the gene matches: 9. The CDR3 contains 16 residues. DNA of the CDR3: TGTGCCAGCAGCTTAGCGCTTGGGGGGGGGGGTAATGAGCAGTTCTTC. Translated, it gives CASSLALGGGGNEQFF. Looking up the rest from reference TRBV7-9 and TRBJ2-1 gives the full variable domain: DTGVSQNPRHKITKRGQNVTFRCDPISEHNRLYWYRQTLGQGPEFLTYFQNEAQLEKSRLLSDRFSAERPKGSFSTLEIQRTEQGDSAMYLCASSLALGGGGNEQFFGPGTRLTVL.

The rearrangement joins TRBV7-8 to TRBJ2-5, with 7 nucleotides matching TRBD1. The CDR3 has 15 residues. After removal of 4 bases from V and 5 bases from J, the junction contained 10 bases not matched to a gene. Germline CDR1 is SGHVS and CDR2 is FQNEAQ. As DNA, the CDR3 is TGTGCCAGCAGCTCAGGGGTACCCAGGGGGGAGACCCAGTACTTC. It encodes CASSSGVPRGETQYF.

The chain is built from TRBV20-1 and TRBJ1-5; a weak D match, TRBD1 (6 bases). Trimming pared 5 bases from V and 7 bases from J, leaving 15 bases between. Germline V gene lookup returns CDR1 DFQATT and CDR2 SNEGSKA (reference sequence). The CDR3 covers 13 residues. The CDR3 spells CSAYTGSNQPQHF. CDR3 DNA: TGCAGTGCTTATACAGGGTCGAACCAGCCCCAGCATTTT.

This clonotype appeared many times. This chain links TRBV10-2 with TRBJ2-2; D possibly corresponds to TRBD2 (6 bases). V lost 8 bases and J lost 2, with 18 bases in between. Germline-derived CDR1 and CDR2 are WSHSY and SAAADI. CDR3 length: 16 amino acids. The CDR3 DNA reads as TGCGCCAGCCGACTAGGCCAAACCCAAAACACCGGGGAGCTGTTTTTT. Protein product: CASRLGQTQNTGELFF.

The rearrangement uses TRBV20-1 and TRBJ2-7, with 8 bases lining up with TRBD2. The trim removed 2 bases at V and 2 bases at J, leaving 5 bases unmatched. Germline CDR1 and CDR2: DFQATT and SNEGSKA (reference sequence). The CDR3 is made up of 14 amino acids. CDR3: CSARFAGGPYEQYF. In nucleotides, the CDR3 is TGCAGTGCTAGATTTGCGGGAGGTCCCTACGAGCAGTACTTC.

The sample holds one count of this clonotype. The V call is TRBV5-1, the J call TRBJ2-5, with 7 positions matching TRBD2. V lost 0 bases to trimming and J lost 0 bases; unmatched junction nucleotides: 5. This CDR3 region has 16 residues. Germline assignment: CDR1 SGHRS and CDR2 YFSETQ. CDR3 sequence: CASSLGGAGNQETQYF. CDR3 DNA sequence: TGCGCCAGCAGCTTGGGTGGAGCGGGGAACCAAGAGACCCAGTACTTC.